A single sample is the source of the 4 T cell receptor beta chains below, sequenced in a study of early T cells in non-severe SARS-CoV-2 infection. Each CDR3 protein is one row after TCRdb ran MiXCR on the 5' RACE reads. The table includes tens of thousands of distinct CDR3 sequences, roughly 9% detected once. The specimen comprised whole blood, sampled at baseline. Receptors originate from an adult who was a healthcare worker with PCR-confirmed SARS-CoV-2 infection or an uninfected control (not recorded which).

This clonotype was picked up a small number of times. The CDR3 loop is CASSHGAGAYNEQFF. CDR3 DNA: TGTGCCAGCAGCCACGGAGCGGGAGCTTACAATGAGCAGTTCTTC. The rearrangement links TRBV3-1 to TRBJ2-1; 8 bases align to TRBD2. Trimming removed 3 bases from V and 4 bases from J; junction bases left unmatched: 5. This CDR3 has 15 residues. CDR1 is LGHDT and CDR2 is YNNKEL in the germline V gene (reference sequence).

Ten or more counts support this clonotype. CDR3 DNA sequence: TGCAGTGCTAGAGAGAGGGACACGTATAATTCACCCCTCCACTTT. It encodes CSARERDTYNSPLHF. The chain joins TRBV20-1 to TRBJ1-6, with D possibly matching TRBD1 (6 bases). From germline, CDR1 is DFQATT and CDR2 SNEGSKA (reference sequence). The length of the CDR3 is 15 residues. Trimming took off 0 bases at V and 4 bases at J, with 10 bases between the two ends.

This clonotype has at least ten counts. The rearrangement joins TRBV5-1 to TRBJ2-1; D is unresolved. Germline-derived CDR1 and CDR2 are SGHRS and YFSETQ. With 4 bases removed from V and 7 bases from J, the gap between germline ends came to 21 bases. CDR3 length equals 16 residues. The CDR3 DNA sequence: TGCGCCAGCAGCCCCAATCACGGGTCGATCAGGAATGAGCAGTTCTTC. It codes for CASSPNHGSIRNEQFF.

V gene TRBV27 combines with J gene TRBJ2-1, with 13 bases fitting TRBD2. The CDR3 contains 13 residues. In germline, CDR1 is MNHEY, CDR2 SMNVEV (reference sequence). V lost 6 bases to trimming and J lost 7 bases; unmatched junction nucleotides: 0. Here the CDR3 reads CASRTSGRNEQFF. DNA of the CDR3: TGTGCCAGCAGGACTAGCGGGAGGAATGAGCAGTTCTTC.